A single sample gave rise to the 23 T cell receptor beta chains below, sequenced in a study of blood T cell repertoires in COVID-19. Assay: immunoSEQ multiplex PCR; the TCRdb copy retains only in-frame clones and omits some. The repertoire consists of hundreds of thousands of clones, with more than 85% occurring once and the leading ten covering 4% to 5.5%. The sequenced sample was peripheral blood. All receptors derive from a woman aged 30 to 39 with acute or convalescent COVID-19.

The rearrangement uses TRBV7-9 and TRBJ1-6; TRBD1 might be the D (5 bases). Between the trimmed V and J ends, which lost 2 bases and 4 bases, there was a span of 15 bases. The CDR3 contains 17 residues. Germline-derived CDR1 and CDR2 are SEHNR and FQNEAQ (reference sequence). The DNA for the CDR3 is TGTGCCAGCAGCTTAAACCCCAGGGAGGGGTATAATTCACCCCTCCACTTT. The encoded protein is CASSLNPREGYNSPLHF.

The V call is TRBV11-2, the J call TRBJ2-1; TRBD2 aligns across 11 bases. CDR1 SGHAT and CDR2 FQNNGV come from the germline V gene. Germline trimming cut 6 bases from V and 5 bases from J; bases unmatched to any gene: 12. The CDR3 has 17 residues. The CDR3 DNA follows: TGTGCCAGCAGGACAAAACCCGGGACTAGCGGAGACAATGAGCAGTTCTTC. It yields the protein CASRTKPGTSGDNEQFF.

V is TRBV5-4 and J is TRBJ2-5; TRBD2 matches at 7 bases. The V gene end was trimmed by 0 bases and the J gene end by 4 bases; junction bases not matched to a gene: 6. This CDR3 has 15 residues. The germline V gene encodes CDR1 SGHNT and CDR2 YYREEE (reference sequence). Here the CDR3 reads CASSLVLGGGETQYF. DNA of the CDR3: TGTGCCAGCAGCTTGGTCTTGGGGGGGGGAGAGACCCAGTACTTC.

The V call is TRBV5-1, the J call TRBJ2-1, with TRBD2 as a possible D gene (5 bases). This CDR3 spans 16 amino acids. Per the germline V gene, CDR1 is SGHRS and CDR2 is YFSETQ. V was cut by 5 bases and J by 7 bases, with 22 bases left in between. The CDR3 spells CASSFQDSAIGNEQFF. The CDR3 DNA sequence: TGCGCCAGCAGTTTTCAGGACTCCGCGATCGGGAATGAGCAGTTCTTC.

The chain recombines TRBV5-5 with TRBJ1-2; TRBD1 agrees at 7 bases. Germline V gene lookup returns CDR1 SGHKS and CDR2 YYEKEE (reference sequence). The CDR3 sequence is 15 residues long. The V and J ends lost 3 bases and 7 bases, in that order; junction bases with no gene match: 12. CDR3 sequence reads: CASSYPRQGSRGYTF. CDR3 DNA sequence: TGTGCCAGCAGCTACCCCCGACAGGGAAGTCGTGGCTACACCTTC.

CDR3 bases: TGTGCCAGCAGCTCCCGTCCGGGGGGGAACACCGGGGAGCTGTTTTTT. Its protein product is CASSSRPGGNTGELFF. The chain recombines TRBV9 with TRBJ2-2; 7 bases agree with TRBD2. This CDR3 is 16 amino acids long. After removal of 4 bases from V and 1 base from J, the junction contained 7 bases not matched to a gene. Germline V gene data show CDR1 as SGDLS and CDR2 as YYNGEE. Combining the CDR3 with reference TRBV9 and TRBJ2-2 gives the whole variable domain DSGVTQTPKHLITATGQRVTLRCSPRSGDLSVYWYQQSLDQGLQFLIQYYNGEERAKGNILERFSAQQFPDLHSELNLSSLELGDSALYFCASSSRPGGNTGELFFGEGSRLTVL.

The genes are TRBV27 and TRBJ1-5; D gene unclear. The CDR3 length is 13 residues. The V end lost 1 base, the J end lost 5 bases, and 6 bases lay between the germline ends. From germline, CDR1 is MNHEY and CDR2 SMNVEV (reference sequence). CDR3 sequence reads: CASSLFRHQPQHF. In DNA, the CDR3 is TGTGCCAGCAGTTTATTCCGTCATCAGCCCCAGCATTTT.

This clone was detected a few times. In the same sample, other DNA sequences code for this CDR3. V is TRBV11-2 and J is TRBJ2-1; 7 bases line up with TRBD2. Trimming took 1 base from V and 3 from J; bases not matched to a gene: 0. The germline CDR1 and CDR2 sequences are SGHAT and FQNNGV. The CDR3 runs to 14 residues. CDR3: CASSLAGGYNEQFF. CDR3 sequence (DNA): TGTGCCAGCAGCTTAGCGGGGGGCTACAATGAGCAGTTCTTC.

V gene TRBV9 combines with J gene TRBJ2-1; a weak D match, TRBD2 (5 bases). The CDR3 contains 14 residues. CDR1 and CDR2 from the germline V gene are SGDLS and YYNGEE. Trimming pared 3 bases from V and 6 bases from J, leaving 13 bases between. The CDR3 bases are TGTGCCAGCAGCGCCGCCACTCGGGGCAATGAGCAGTTCTTC. This encodes CASSAATRGNEQFF.

CDR3 sequence: CASRRYTDTQYF. CDR3 DNA: TGTGCCAGCAGGCGATACACAGATACGCAGTATTTT. The chain links TRBV28 to TRBJ2-3; D gene ambiguous. The germline CDR1 and CDR2 sequences are MDHEN and SYDVKM. The CDR3 has 12 amino acids. V lost 6 bases and J 2 bases, leaving 6 bases between the germline ends.

The chain employs TRBV28 and TRBJ1-2; D is unresolved. Germline V gene lookup returns CDR1 MDHEN and CDR2 SYDVKM. The CDR3 contains 12 residues. With 8 bases removed from V and 1 base from J, the gap between germline ends came to 8 bases. CDR3 protein: CASVEGNYGYTF. As DNA, the CDR3 is TGTGCCAGCGTAGAGGGTAACTATGGCTACACCTTC.

Written as DNA, the CDR3 is TGTGCCAGCGCACCCGGGGGGGAAGAGACCCAGTACTTC. Encoded protein: CASAPGGEETQYF. The gene calls are TRBV7-3 and TRBJ2-5; 8 nucleotides align to TRBD2. V gave up 8 bases and J gave up 3 bases; unmatched junction bases: 5. From germline, CDR1 is SGHTA and CDR2 FQGTGA. This CDR3 spans 13 amino acids.

The chain uses TRBV5-4 and TRBJ1-1, with D uncertain. Germline CDR1 is SGHNT and CDR2 is YYREEE (reference sequence). With 2 bases removed from V and 6 bases from J, the gap between germline ends came to 20 bases. The CDR3 is 16 amino acids. CDR3 coding DNA: TGTGCCAGCAGCTTAGATTTAAGGAGCGTCGGGTCTGAAGCTTTCTTT. Translation gives CASSLDLRSVGSEAFF.

CDR3 sequence reads: CASSMSQFYQPQHF. CDR3 DNA sequence: TGTGCCAGTAGTATGTCGCAGTTTTATCAGCCCCAGCATTTT. This sequence joins TRBV19 and TRBJ1-5; unclear D gene. Germline CDR1 is LNHDA and CDR2 is SQIVND (reference sequence). The CDR3 has 14 residues. The V end was cut by 3 bases, the J end by 5 bases, with 11 bases between.

This clone is a singleton in its sample. This chain links TRBV7-9 with TRBJ2-1; D possibly corresponds to TRBD2 (5 bases). Germline V CDR1 and CDR2: SEHNR, FQNEAQ (reference sequence). V lost 1 base to trimming and J lost 9 bases, with 7 bases between them. CDR3 size: 12 residues. The CDR3 protein is CASSLGRAEQFF. In nucleotides, the CDR3 is TGTGCCAGCAGCTTAGGGCGGGCTGAGCAGTTCTTC.

V gene TRBV6-5 combines with J gene TRBJ1-5; D ambiguous. CDR1 is MNHEY and CDR2 is SVGAGI in the germline V gene. The CDR3 sequence is 16 residues long. V was clipped by 0 bases and J by 2 bases, with 11 bases between them. The CDR3 region is CASSYSIGRGNQPQHF. The CDR3 nucleotides read TGTGCCAGCAGTTACTCTATAGGGAGGGGCAATCAGCCCCAGCATTTT.

V usage is TRBV7-3 and J usage is TRBJ2-2; D is perhaps TRBD1 (5 bases). Trimming left V 0 bases short and J 6 bases short, with 5 bases between. This CDR3 contains 13 residues. Germline values: CDR1 SGHTA, CDR2 FQGTGA. This CDR3 reads CASSLTGAGELFF. DNA of the CDR3: TGTGCCAGCAGCTTAACAGGGGCCGGGGAGCTGTTTTTT.

V and J are TRBV15 and TRBJ2-1; possible D gene TRBD2, 6 bases. V lost 3 bases and J lost 9, with 12 bases in between. CDR3 length equals 13 residues. The germline gives CDR1 LNHNV, CDR2 YYDKDF (reference sequence). The CDR3 protein is CATSSRGNAEQFF. The CDR3 DNA sequence: TGTGCCACCAGCAGTCGGGGGAACGCTGAGCAGTTCTTC.

The chain uses TRBV9 and TRBJ2-2; D might be TRBD2 (6 bases). The germline V gene encodes CDR1 SGDLS and CDR2 YYNGEE. The length of the CDR3 is 15 residues. Trimming took off 2 bases at V and 0 bases at J, with 8 bases between the two ends. The CDR3 is CASSVSGSNTGELFF. The CDR3 region has the DNA TGTGCCAGCAGCGTTAGCGGCTCGAACACCGGGGAGCTGTTTTTT.

The table lists this clone with a count of one. The rearrangement joins TRBV19 to TRBJ2-5; 14 nucleotides agree with TRBD2. V lost 6 bases, J lost 2 bases, and 5 bases stayed unmatched. This CDR3 spans 16 amino acids. The V gene's germline CDR1 is LNHDA and CDR2 SQIVND (reference sequence). The CDR3 loop reads CASSKTSGGVQETQYF. CDR3 DNA sequence: TGTGCCAGTAGCAAGACTAGCGGGGGGGTACAAGAGACCCAGTACTTC. The whole variable domain, remainder taken from reference TRBV19 and TRBJ2-5, is DGGITQSPKYLFRKEGQNVTLSCEQNLNHDAMYWYRQDPGQGLRLIYYSQIVNDFQKGDIAEGYSVSREKKESFPLTVTSAQKNPTAFYLCASSKTSGGVQETQYFGPGTRLLVL.

The chain couples TRBV29-1 to TRBJ2-5; weak D call: TRBD2 (5 bases). Trimming pared 7 bases from V and 5 bases from J, leaving 14 bases between. This CDR3 is built from 12 residues. CDR1 and CDR2 (germline): SQVTM, ANQGSEA. The CDR3 loop is CSGKSSGETQYF. In nucleotides, the CDR3 is TGCAGCGGAAAAAGCTCGGGGGAGACCCAGTACTTC.

J is TRBJ1-2 and V is TRBV9, with 7 bases aligning to TRBD1. Losses at the gene ends were 1 base for V and 8 bases for J; bases not matched to a gene: 8. The CDR3 spans 14 residues. The germline V gene encodes CDR1 SGDLS and CDR2 YYNGEE. CDR3 nucleotides: TGTGCCAGCAGCGTAAGGGACAGCTACTTGGGCTACACCTTC. Protein product: CASSVRDSYLGYTF. Filled out from reference TRBV9 and TRBJ1-2, the complete variable domain reads DSGVTQTPKHLITATGQRVTLRCSPRSGDLSVYWYQQSLDQGLQFLIQYYNGEERAKGNILERFSAQQFPDLHSELNLSSLELGDSALYFCASSVRDSYLGYTFGSGTRLTVV.

A note on this clone: The sample contains more than one DNA sequence encoding this CDR3. CDR3 residues: CASSLAGGYNEQFF. The CDR3 DNA follows: TGTGCCAGCAGCTTAGCTGGGGGGTACAATGAGCAGTTCTTC. V usage is TRBV7-3 and J usage is TRBJ2-1; D possibly corresponds to TRBD2 (6 bases). The CDR3 covers 14 residues. Between the trimmed V and J ends, which lost 2 bases and 4 bases, there was a span of 9 bases. CDR1 and CDR2 (germline): SGHTA, FQGTGA.